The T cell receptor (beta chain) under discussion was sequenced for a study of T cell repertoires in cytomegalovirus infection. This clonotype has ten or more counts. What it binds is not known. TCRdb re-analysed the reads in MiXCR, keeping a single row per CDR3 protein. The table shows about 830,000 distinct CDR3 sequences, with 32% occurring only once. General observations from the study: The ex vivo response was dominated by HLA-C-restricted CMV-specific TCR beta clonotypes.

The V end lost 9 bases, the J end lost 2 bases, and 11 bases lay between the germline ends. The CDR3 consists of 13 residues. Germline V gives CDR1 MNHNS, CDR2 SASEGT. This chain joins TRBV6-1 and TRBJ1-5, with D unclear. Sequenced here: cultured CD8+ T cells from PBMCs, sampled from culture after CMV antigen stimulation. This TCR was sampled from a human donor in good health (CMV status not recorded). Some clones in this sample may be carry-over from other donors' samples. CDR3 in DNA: TGTGCCAGTTCCGAGGGTGGCAATCAGCCCCAGCATTTT. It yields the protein CASSEGGNQPQHF.